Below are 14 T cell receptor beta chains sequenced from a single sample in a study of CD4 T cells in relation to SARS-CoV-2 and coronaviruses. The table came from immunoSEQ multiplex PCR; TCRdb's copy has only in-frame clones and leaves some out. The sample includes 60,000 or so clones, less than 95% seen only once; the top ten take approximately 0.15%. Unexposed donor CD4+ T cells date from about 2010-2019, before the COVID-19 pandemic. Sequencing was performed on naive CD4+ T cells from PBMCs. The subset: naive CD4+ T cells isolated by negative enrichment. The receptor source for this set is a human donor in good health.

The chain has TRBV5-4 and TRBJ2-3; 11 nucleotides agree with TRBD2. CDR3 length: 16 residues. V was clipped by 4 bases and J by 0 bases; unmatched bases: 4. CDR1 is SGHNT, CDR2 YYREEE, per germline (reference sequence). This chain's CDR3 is CASSPGLAASTDTQYF. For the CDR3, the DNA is TGTGCCAGCAGCCCGGGACTAGCGGCCAGCACAGATACGCAGTATTTT.

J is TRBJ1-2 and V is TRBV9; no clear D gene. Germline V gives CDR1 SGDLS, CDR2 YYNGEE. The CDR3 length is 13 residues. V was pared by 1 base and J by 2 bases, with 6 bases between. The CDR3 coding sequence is TGTGCCAGCAGCGTAAAGAGGAACTATGGCTACACCTTC. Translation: CASSVKRNYGYTF.

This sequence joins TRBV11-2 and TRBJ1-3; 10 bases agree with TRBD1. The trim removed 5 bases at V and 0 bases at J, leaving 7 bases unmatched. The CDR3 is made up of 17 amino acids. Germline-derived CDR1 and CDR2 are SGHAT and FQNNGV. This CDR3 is CASSQNGQGGSGNTIYF. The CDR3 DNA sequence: TGTGCCAGCAGCCAAAACGGACAGGGGGGCTCTGGAAACACCATATATTTT.

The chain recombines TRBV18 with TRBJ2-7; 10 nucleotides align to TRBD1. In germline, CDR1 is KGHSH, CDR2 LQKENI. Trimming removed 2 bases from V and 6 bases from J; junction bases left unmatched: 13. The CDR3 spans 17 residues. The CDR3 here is CASSPITAGTGESEQYF. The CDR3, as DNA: TGTGCCAGCTCACCAATAACCGCCGGGACAGGGGAGAGCGAGCAGTACTTC.

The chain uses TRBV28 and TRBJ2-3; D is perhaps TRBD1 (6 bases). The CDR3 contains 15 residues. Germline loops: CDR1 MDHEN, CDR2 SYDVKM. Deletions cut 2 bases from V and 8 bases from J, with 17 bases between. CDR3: CASSLKQGMRGTQYF. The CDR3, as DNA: TGTGCCAGCAGTTTAAAACAGGGTATGCGTGGTACGCAGTATTTT. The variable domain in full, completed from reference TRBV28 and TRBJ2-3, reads DVKVTQSSRYLVKRTGEKVFLECVQDMDHENMFWYRQDPGLGLRLIYFSYDVKMKEKGDIPEGYSVSREKKERFSLILESASTNQTSMYLCASSLKQGMRGTQYFGPGTRLTVL.

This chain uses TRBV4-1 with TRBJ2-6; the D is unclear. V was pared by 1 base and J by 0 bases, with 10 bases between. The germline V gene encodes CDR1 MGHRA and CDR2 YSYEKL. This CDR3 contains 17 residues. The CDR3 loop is CASSQAYGASGANVLTF. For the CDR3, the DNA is TGCGCCAGCAGCCAAGCCTACGGTGCCTCTGGGGCCAACGTCCTGACTTTC.

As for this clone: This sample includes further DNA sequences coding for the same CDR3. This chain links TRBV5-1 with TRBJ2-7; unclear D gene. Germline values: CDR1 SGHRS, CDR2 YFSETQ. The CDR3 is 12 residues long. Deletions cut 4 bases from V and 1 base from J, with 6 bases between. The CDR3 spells CASSLPSYEQYF. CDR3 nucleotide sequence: TGCGCCAGCAGCCTACCTTCCTACGAGCAGTACTTC. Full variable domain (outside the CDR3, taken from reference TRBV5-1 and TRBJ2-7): KAGVTQTPRYLIKTRGQQVTLSCSPISGHRSVSWYQQTPGQGLQFLFEYFSETQRNKGNFPGRFSGRQFSNSRSEMNVSTLELGDSALYLCASSLPSYEQYFGPGTRLTVT.

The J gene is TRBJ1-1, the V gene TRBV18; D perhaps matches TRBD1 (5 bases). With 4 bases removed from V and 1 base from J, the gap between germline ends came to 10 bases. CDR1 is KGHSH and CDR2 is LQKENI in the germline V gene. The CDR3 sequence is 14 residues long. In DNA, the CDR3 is TGTGCCAGCTCACTTATAACAGGGAACACTGAAGCTTTCTTT. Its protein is CASSLITGNTEAFF.

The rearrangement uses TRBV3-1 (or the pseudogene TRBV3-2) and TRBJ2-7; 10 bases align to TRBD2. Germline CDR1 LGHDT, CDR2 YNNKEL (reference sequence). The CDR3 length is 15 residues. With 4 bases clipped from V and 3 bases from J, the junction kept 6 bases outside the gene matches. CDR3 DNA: TGTGCCAGCAGCCGTGGACTAGCGGAGAGCTACGAGCAGTACTTC. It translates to CASSRGLAESYEQYF.

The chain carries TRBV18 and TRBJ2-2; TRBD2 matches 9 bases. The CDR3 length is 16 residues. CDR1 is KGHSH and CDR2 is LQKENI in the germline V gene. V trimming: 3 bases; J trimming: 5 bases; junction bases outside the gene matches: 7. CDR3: CASSPIAGVGTGELFF. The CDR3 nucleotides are TGTGCCAGCTCACCGATAGCGGGAGTGGGAACCGGGGAGCTGTTTTTT.

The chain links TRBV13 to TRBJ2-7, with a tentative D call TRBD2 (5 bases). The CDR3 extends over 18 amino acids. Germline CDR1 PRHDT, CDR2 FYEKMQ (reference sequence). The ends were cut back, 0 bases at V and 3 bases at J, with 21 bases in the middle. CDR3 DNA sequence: TGTGCCAGCAGCTTAGGCTTTGATGGGAGTTTTAATTTCTACGAGCAGTACTTC. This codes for CASSLGFDGSFNFYEQYF.

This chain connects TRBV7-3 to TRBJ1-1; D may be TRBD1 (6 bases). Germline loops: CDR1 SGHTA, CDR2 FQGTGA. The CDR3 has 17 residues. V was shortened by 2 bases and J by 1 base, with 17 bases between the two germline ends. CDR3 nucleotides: TGTGCCAGCAGCTTAGGTGGGGGGGGCCCGAGGAACACTGAAGCTTTCTTT. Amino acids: CASSLGGGGPRNTEAFF. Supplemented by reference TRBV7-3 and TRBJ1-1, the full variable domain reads GAGVSQTPSNKVTEKGKYVELRCDPISGHTALYWYRQSLGQGPEFLIYFQGTGAADDSGLPNDRFFAVRPEGSVSTLKIQRTERGDSAVYLCASSLGGGGPRNTEAFFGQGTRLTVV.

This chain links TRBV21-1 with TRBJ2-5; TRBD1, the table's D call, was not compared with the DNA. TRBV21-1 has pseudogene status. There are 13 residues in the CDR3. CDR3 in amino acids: CARGTGVTKTQYF. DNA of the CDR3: TGTGCCAGAGGGACAGGGGTCACGAAGACCCAGTACTTC.

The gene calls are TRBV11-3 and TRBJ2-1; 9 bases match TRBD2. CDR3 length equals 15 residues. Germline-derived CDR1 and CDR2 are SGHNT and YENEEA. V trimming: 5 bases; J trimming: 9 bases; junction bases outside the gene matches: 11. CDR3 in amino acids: CASSTGLALQVEQFF. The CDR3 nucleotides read TGTGCCAGCAGCACGGGACTAGCATTACAGGTTGAGCAGTTCTTC. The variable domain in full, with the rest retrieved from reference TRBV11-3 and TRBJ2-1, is EAGVVQSPRYKIIEKKQPVAFWCNPISGHNTLYWYLQNLGQGPELLIRYENEEAVDDSQLPKDRFSAERLKGVDSTLKIQPAELGDSAVYLCASSTGLALQVEQFFGPGTRLTVL.